This T cell receptor beta chain was captured in a study of T-cell memory formation after mild COVID-19. CDR1 and CDR2 (germline): SGHDN, FVKESK. V was pared by 4 bases and J by 2 bases, with 10 bases of the junction left unmatched. The CDR3 has 18 amino acids. Each CDR3 protein is one row after TCRdb ran MiXCR on the 5' RACE reads. The sample has 160,000 or so distinct CDR3 sequences; roughly 30% are singletons. This clonotype has only a few counts. The specimen was PBMCs or a T cell subset sorted from them (not recorded which). V and J are TRBV14 and TRBJ2-2; TRBD1 matches 10 bases. This sequence was found in an adult woman who had mild COVID-19 (a few samples of this study predate the infection). Cell type and time point are not known. CDR3 sequence reads: CASSPVDRGRLNTGELFF. The DNA of the CDR3 is TGTGCCAGCAGCCCCGTCGACAGGGGGCGTCTAAACACCGGGGAGCTGTTTTTT.